This TCR beta chain was sequenced for a study of blood T cell repertoires in COVID-19. Study-wide context: The United States, Italy and Spain supplied acute and convalescent COVID-19 samples. Sample material is recorded as cDNA or gDNA derived from T cells, B-cell-depleted T cells, or PBMCs.

Source study methods: Amplification from reference gene primers served as the basis for estimated nucleated cell counts. Sequencing was performed with immunoSEQ multiplex PCR; in TCRdb, only in-frame clones are kept and a portion is missing. Clone size and the V and J calls come from that table; the DNA yielded D and trimming. Of 70,000 or so clones listed, around 86% are singletons. Germline values: CDR1 MRHNA, CDR2 SNTAGT. The CDR3 runs 14 residues. The clonotype comes from a young woman with acute or convalescent COVID-19. The chain carries TRBV6-4 and TRBJ1-5; 7 bases map to TRBD1. Source material: peripheral blood. In nucleotides, the CDR3 is TGTGCTTCACAGGGGAGCGATAGCAATCAGCCCCAGCATTTT. Amino acids: CASQGSDSNQPQHF.